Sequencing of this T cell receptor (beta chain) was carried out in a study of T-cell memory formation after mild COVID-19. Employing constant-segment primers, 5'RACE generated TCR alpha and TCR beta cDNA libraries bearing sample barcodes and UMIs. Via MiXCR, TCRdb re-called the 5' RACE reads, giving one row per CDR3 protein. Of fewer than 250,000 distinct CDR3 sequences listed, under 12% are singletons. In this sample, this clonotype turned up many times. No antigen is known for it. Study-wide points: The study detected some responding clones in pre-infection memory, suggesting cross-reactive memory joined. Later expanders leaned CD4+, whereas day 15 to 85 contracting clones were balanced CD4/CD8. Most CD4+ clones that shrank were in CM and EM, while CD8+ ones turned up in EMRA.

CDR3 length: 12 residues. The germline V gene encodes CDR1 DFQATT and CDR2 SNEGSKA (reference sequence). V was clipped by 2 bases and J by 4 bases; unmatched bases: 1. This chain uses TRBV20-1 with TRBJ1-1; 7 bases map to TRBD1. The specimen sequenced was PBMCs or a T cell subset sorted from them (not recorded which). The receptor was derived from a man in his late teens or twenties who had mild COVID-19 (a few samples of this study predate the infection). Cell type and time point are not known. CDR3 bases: TGCAGTGCTAGACAGGGGGGCACTGAAGCTTTCTTT. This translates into CSARQGGTEAFF.